The 9 T cell receptor beta chains below were found in one sample sequenced in a study of T cells in Graves' hyperthyroidism and ophthalmopathy. There were TCR beta CDR3 regions amplified from RNA transcripts. Carried out on the TCR CDR3, a first-round RT-PCR used the HTBI primer set. MiXCR, applied by TCRdb to the multiplex PCR reads, yields one record per CDR3 protein. The sample contains over 150,000 distinct CDR3 sequences, about a sixth of which appear only once. Sample: blood. The receptor set was obtained from a woman between 50 and 59 years old with Graves' hyperthyroidism.

This clonotype was recorded at least ten times. The chain links TRBV5-5 to TRBJ1-2; no clear D. The CDR3 runs to 13 residues. Between the trimmed V and J ends, which lost 1 base and 3 bases, there was a span of 7 bases. Germline-derived CDR1 and CDR2 are SGHKS and YYEKEE (reference sequence). Here the CDR3 reads CASSLQAYYGYTF. DNA for the CDR3: TGTGCCAGCAGCTTGCAGGCCTACTATGGCTACACCTTC.

This clonotype was found many times. The rearrangement uses TRBV24-1 and TRBJ2-3, with 10 positions matching TRBD2. Germline V gene lookup returns CDR1 KGHDR and CDR2 SFDVKD. There are 18 residues in the CDR3. V was clipped by 3 bases and J by 6 bases; unmatched bases: 14. The CDR3 DNA sequence: TGTGCCACCAGTGATGGCGTAGCGGGAGGAGTCATCGGCGATACGCAGTATTTT. This translates into CATSDGVAGGVIGDTQYF.

This clonotype was recorded many times. The chain couples TRBV5-1 to TRBJ2-7; tentatively, D is TRBD2 (6 bases). CDR1 SGHRS and CDR2 YFSETQ come from the germline V gene. The ends were cut back, 4 bases at V and 4 bases at J, with 18 bases in the middle. The CDR3 is made up of 15 amino acids. CDR3 amino acids: CASSPTGGVKYEQYF. As DNA, the CDR3 is TGCGCCAGCAGCCCAACCGGGGGTGTGAAGTACGAGCAGTACTTC.

CDR3 amino acids: CASSSGQPSYNEQFF. Written as DNA, the CDR3 is TGTGCCAGCAGCTCGGGACAGCCATCCTACAATGAGCAGTTCTTC. V is TRBV7-6 and J is TRBJ2-1, with 7 bases matching TRBD1. Germline loops: CDR1 SGHVS, CDR2 FNYEAQ. The CDR3 loop spans 15 amino acids. Losses at the gene ends were 4 bases for V and 1 base for J; bases not matched to a gene: 4. Full variable domain (remainder filled in from reference TRBV7-6 and TRBJ2-1): GAGVSQSPRYKVTKRGQDVALRCDPISGHVSLYWYRQALGQGPEFLTYFNYEAQQDKSGLPNDRFSAERPEGSISTLTIQRTEQRDSAMYRCASSSGQPSYNEQFFGPGTRLTVL.

This clonotype was recorded many times. The rearrangement uses TRBV30 and TRBJ2-1; D is unclear. The V end lost 0 bases, the J end lost 6 bases, and 9 bases lay between the germline ends. Germline loops: CDR1 GTSNPN, CDR2 SVGIG (reference sequence). CDR3 length equals 13 residues. In DNA, the CDR3 is TGTGCCTGGAGTGTATTTGAGGCCAATGAGCAGTTCTTC. Translation: CAWSVFEANEQFF. Based on the CDR3 plus reference TRBV30 and TRBJ2-1, the full variable domain is SQTIHQWPATLVQPVGSPLSLECTVEGTSNPNLYWYRQAAGRGLQLLFYSVGIGQISSEVPQNLSASRPQDRQFILSSKKLLLSDSGFYLCAWSVFEANEQFFGPGTRLTVL.

This clonotype was seen ten or more times. The V and J genes are TRBV24-1 and TRBJ2-1; 9 bases fit TRBD1. J was trimmed by 7 bases and V by 5 bases; bases with no gene match: 8. The CDR3 is 15 residues long. Per germline, CDR1 KGHDR and CDR2 SFDVKD. Here the CDR3 DNA reads TGTGCCACCAGTGGAGGACAGGGGTTTTTGAATGAGCAGTTCTTC. Translating gives CATSGGQGFLNEQFF.

This clonotype was counted at least ten times. The chain has TRBV5-6 and TRBJ2-1, with D perhaps TRBD2 (5 bases). Germline CDR1 is SGHDT and CDR2 is YYEEEE. Trimming shortened V by 3 bases and J by 0 bases, and 16 bases separated the two germline ends. This CDR3 has 17 residues. CDR3 in amino acids: CASSSEGFVSSYNEQFF. CDR3 coding DNA: TGTGCCAGCAGCTCTGAGGGTTTTGTGAGCTCCTACAATGAGCAGTTCTTC.

This clonotype came up a few times. The chain links TRBV12-3 or TRBV12-4 to TRBJ1-2; D is ambiguous. V shed 3 bases and J shed 0 bases, with 8 bases lying between them. There are 14 residues in the CDR3. The CDR3 sequence: CASSFGLSNYGYTF. The CDR3 DNA reads as TGTGCCAGCAGTTTTGGACTTTCTAACTATGGCTACACCTTC.

This chain links TRBV29-1 with TRBJ1-3, with D uncertain. Germline V gene lookup returns CDR1 SQVTM and CDR2 ANQGSEA. Trimming removed 4 bases at V and 0 bases at J, with 10 bases between. The CDR3 covers 14 residues. For the CDR3, the DNA is TGCAGCGTTGTTCCAGGCCGCTCTGGAAACACCATATATTTT. It is translated as CSVVPGRSGNTIYF.